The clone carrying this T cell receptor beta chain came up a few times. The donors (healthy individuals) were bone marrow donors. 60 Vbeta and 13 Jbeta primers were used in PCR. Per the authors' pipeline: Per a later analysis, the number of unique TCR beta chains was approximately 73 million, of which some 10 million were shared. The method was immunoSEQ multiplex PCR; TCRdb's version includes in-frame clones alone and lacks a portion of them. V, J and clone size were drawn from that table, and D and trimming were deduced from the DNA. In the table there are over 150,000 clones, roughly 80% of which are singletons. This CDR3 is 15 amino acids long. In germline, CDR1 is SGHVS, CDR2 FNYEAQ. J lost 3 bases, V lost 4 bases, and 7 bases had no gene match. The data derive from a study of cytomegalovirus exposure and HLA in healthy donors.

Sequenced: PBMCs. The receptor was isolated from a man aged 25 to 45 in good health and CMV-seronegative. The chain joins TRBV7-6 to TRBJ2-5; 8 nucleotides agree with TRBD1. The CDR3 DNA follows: TGTGCCAGCAGCTCCGGACAGGGCGAGAAAGAGACCCAGTACTTC. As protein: CASSSGQGEKETQYF.